Listed below are T cell receptor beta chains from one sample, sequenced in a study of shared clonotypes between healthy human individuals. Method: immunoSEQ multiplex PCR; TCRdb's copy keeps in-frame clones and lacks some. The sample has over 1.5 million clones, roughly 98% seen once. Sequences were obtained from naive CD4+ T cells sorted from blood. These receptors were taken from a man aged 25-40 years in good health. CDR3s include the opening cysteine and the closing phenylalanine or tryptophan. The D gene is left open where the match is weak. Not every row has a clone size; where given, it reads once, few, many or a size class.

V	D	J	size	length	DNA	CDR3
TRBV5-4	TRBD2	TRBJ2-1	.	14	TGTGCCAGCAGCTTGCGAGCGGGATTGGATGAGCAGTTCTTC	CASSLRAGLDEQFF
TRBV30	.	TRBJ1-1	.	10	TGTGCCTGGCTGGGAGGGGGAGCTTTCTTT	CAWLGGGAFF
TRBV7-6	TRBD2	TRBJ2-1	.	18	TGTGCCAGCAGCTTAGCGCAGGGACTAGCGGGACGGCTGGGGGAGCAGTTCTTC	CASSLAQGLAGRLGEQFF
TRBV19	.	TRBJ2-7	once	13	TGTGCCAGTAGTATGGGACCCACCTACGAGCAGTACTTC	CASSMGPTYEQYF
TRBV7-7	TRBD1	TRBJ2-1	.	13	TGTGCTAGCAGCTCACAGGGGAGCTATGAGCAGTTCTTC	CASSSQGSYEQFF
TRBV7-8	TRBD1	TRBJ2-6	.	16	TGTGCCAGCAGACCGGGACAGGGGCCTGGGGCCAACGTCCTGACTTTC	CASRPGQGPGANVLTF
TRBV10-1	TRBD1	TRBJ2-7	.	19	TGCGCCAGCAGTGTGCCGGGACAGGGAGAGGGGGAACAAAATTACGAGCAGTACTTC	CASSVPGQGEGEQNYEQYF
TRBV4-1	TRBD1	TRBJ2-7	.	14	TGCGCCAGCAGCCCCACCGGGACAGCCTACGAGCAGTACTTC	CASSPTGTAYEQYF
TRBV5-1	TRBD1	TRBJ2-1	.	14	TGCGCCAGCAGCTCCGGGACAGACTACAATGAGCAGTTCTTC	CASSSGTDYNEQFF
TRBV11-2	.	TRBJ2-5	.	14	TGTGCCAGCAGCCCCATTAGCCCCCAAGAGACCCAGTACTTC	CASSPISPQETQYF
TRBV11-2	.	TRBJ2-1	.	15	TGTGCCAGCAGCCCAGGACACCTCTCCTACAATGAGCAGTTCTTC	CASSPGHLSYNEQFF
TRBV7-9	TRBD1	TRBJ2-1	once	15	TGTGCCAGCAGCTTAGAAGACAGGGGATACAATGAGCAGTTCTTC	CASSLEDRGYNEQFF
TRBV28	TRBD1	TRBJ1-2	.	17	TGTGCCAGCAGTTTATCCACTACAGGGGTGGCTAACTATGGCTACACCTTC	CASSLSTTGVANYGYTF
TRBV27	.	TRBJ2-2	.	15	TGTGCCAGCAGTTCCACAGCGTGGAACACCGGGGAGCTGTTTTTT	CASSSTAWNTGELFF
TRBV5-8	TRBD2	TRBJ2-3	once	15	TGTGCCAGCAGCTTTACTAGCGGGAGAACAGATACGCAGTATTTT	CASSFTSGRTDTQYF
TRBV6-5	.	TRBJ1-1	once	15	TGTGCCAGCAGTTCGACCGGGGCCCCGAACACTGAAGCTTTCTTT	CASSSTGAPNTEAFF
TRBV11-2	TRBD1	TRBJ1-1	.	14	TGTGCCAGCAGCTCACAGGGGTCTGACACTGAAGCTTTCTTT	CASSSQGSDTEAFF
TRBV9	.	TRBJ2-7	.	14	TGTGCCAGCAGCGTGATAGCGGAGACCTACGAGCAGTACTTC	CASSVIAETYEQYF
TRBV4-3	TRBD1	TRBJ2-3	.	21	TGCGCCAGCAGCCAAGATTCCAAGCAGAAAGGTGGACAGGGGGCAACAGATACGCAGTATTTT	CASSQDSKQKGGQGATDTQYF
TRBV19	TRBD2	TRBJ2-1	.	16	TGTGCCAGTAGTAGCTGGGGACTAGCGGACAATAATGAGCAGTTCTTC	CASSSWGLADNNEQFF
TRBV5-1	.	TRBJ1-2	.	13	TGCGCCAGCAGCTTGTTAGGGGATACTGGCTACACCTTC	CASSLLGDTGYTF
TRBV10-3	.	TRBJ1-1	once	14	TGTGCCATCAGAACCTCGTGGGGGAACACTGAAGCTTTCTTT	CAIRTSWGNTEAFF
TRBV28	TRBD2	TRBJ2-2	.	19	TGTGCCAGCAGCCAACACCCGCGAGGCCTAGCGGGAGCCACCGGGGAGCTGTTTTTT	CASSQHPRGLAGATGELFF
TRBV19	.	TRBJ2-7	.	13	TGTGCCAGTAGTATCAACCCACGTGGCGAGCAGTACTTC	CASSINPRGEQYF
TRBV2	TRBD1	TRBJ2-5	.	13	TGTGCCAGCAAGGGGACAGCACAAGAGACCCAGTACTTC	CASKGTAQETQYF